The 14 T cell receptor beta chains below come from one sample, sequenced in a study of CD8+ T cells in alopecia areata. The sample's treatment: oral pan-JAK inhibitor, 5-10 mg twice daily. Once RNA had been extracted, it was reverse transcribed into cDNA to act as the sequencing template. Generated by immunoSEQ multiplex PCR, the TCRdb table keeps only in-frame clones and is missing some. The top ten hold over 8.5% of the sample, which has over 90,000 clones, 85% to 90% seen once. Specimen: CD8+ T cells sorted from blood, collected at week 34, from a patient treated with tofacitinib. The receptors stem from a human donor with alopecia areata.

The J gene is TRBJ2-1, the V gene TRBV19; TRBD2 agrees at 8 bases. With 6 bases clipped from V and 0 bases from J, the junction kept 10 bases outside the gene matches. This CDR3 has 17 residues. Looked up from germline, CDR1 is LNHDA and CDR2 is SQIVND (reference sequence). The CDR3 DNA is TGTGCCAGTAGCCTAGCGGGTGGAGAGAGCTCCTACAATGAGCAGTTCTTC. This encodes CASSLAGGESSYNEQFF.

A few counts support this clone. The CDR3 DNA sequence: TGCGCCAGCAGTGAACAGGACAGCTCGAACACTGAAGCTTTCTTT. This codes for CASSEQDSSNTEAFF. The J gene is TRBJ1-1, the V gene TRBV10-2, with D tentatively TRBD1 (6 bases). The CDR3 spans 15 residues. Germline CDR1 WSHSY, CDR2 SAAADI. The V end lost 3 bases, the J end lost 1 base, and 12 bases lay between the germline ends.

The CDR3 nucleotides read TGTGCCAGCTCTCCCGTACAGACAGGGGACCTCTATAGCAATCAGCCCCAGCATTTT. Residues: CASSPVQTGDLYSNQPQHF. This chain uses TRBV18 with TRBJ1-5; 8 bases fit TRBD1. Germline CDR1 and CDR2: KGHSH and LQKENI. The V gene end was trimmed by 6 bases and the J gene end by 0 bases; junction bases not matched to a gene: 16. This CDR3 is built from 19 residues.

The V and J genes are TRBV27 and TRBJ2-1; 10 nucleotides match TRBD2. V lost 2 bases to trimming and J lost 6 bases; unmatched junction nucleotides: 4. The CDR3 contains 15 residues. In germline, CDR1 is MNHEY, CDR2 SMNVEV (reference sequence). The CDR3 spells CASSLGTSGANEQFF. The CDR3 DNA is TGTGCCAGCAGTTTAGGTACTAGCGGGGCCAATGAGCAGTTCTTC.

This sequence joins TRBV7-6 and TRBJ2-7; D is perhaps TRBD2 (6 bases). Trimming left V 4 bases short and J 3 bases short, with 16 bases between. CDR1 and CDR2 from the germline V gene are SGHVS and FNYEAQ. The CDR3 is 15 amino acids. CDR3: CASSSNPTGGYEQYF. The CDR3 DNA follows: TGTGCCAGCAGCTCAAACCCAACCGGGGGCTACGAGCAGTACTTC.

The chain recombines TRBV29-1 with TRBJ2-6; the D gene is possibly TRBD1 (6 bases). The CDR3 length is 17 residues. Per the germline V gene, CDR1 is SQVTM and CDR2 is ANQGSEA. V shed 1 base and J shed 7 bases, with 20 bases lying between them. DNA for the CDR3: TGCAGCGTTGAAGCCCAGGGGCCCGGGGACGCCGCCAACGTCCTGACTTTC. Translating it yields CSVEAQGPGDAANVLTF.

This clone was detected only once. The chain carries TRBV29-1 and TRBJ1-1; 8 bases align to TRBD1. Germline V CDR1 and CDR2: SQVTM, ANQGSEA. With V trimmed by 7 bases and J by 3 bases, 7 bases remained unmatched. The CDR3 extends over 13 amino acids. Here the CDR3 reads CSEQQGGDTEAFF. The CDR3 bases are TGCAGCGAGCAACAGGGGGGAGACACTGAAGCTTTCTTT.

The chain couples TRBV5-6 to TRBJ2-1; D unclear. This CDR3 region has 13 residues. CDR1 is SGHDT and CDR2 is YYEEEE in the germline V gene. V was pared by 4 bases and J by 8 bases, with 13 bases between. The CDR3 reads CASSDGSSYEQFF. The DNA of the CDR3 is TGTGCCAGCAGCGACGGTAGCAGCTATGAGCAGTTCTTC. Based on the CDR3 plus reference TRBV5-6 and TRBJ2-1, the full variable domain is DAGVTQSPTHLIKTRGQQVTLRCSPKSGHDTVSWYQQALGQGPQFIFQYYEEEERQRGNFPDRFSGHQFPNYSSELNVNALLLGDSALYLCASSDGSSYEQFFGPGTRLTVL.

DNA of the CDR3: TGTGCCAGCAGCGGACTAGCGTCGAACAATGAGCAGTTCTTC. It codes for CASSGLASNNEQFF. The gene calls are TRBV9 and TRBJ2-1; 8 positions match TRBD2. V was pared by 3 bases and J by 5 bases, with 4 bases of the junction left unmatched. Germline-derived CDR1 and CDR2 are SGDLS and YYNGEE. The CDR3 totals 14 residues.

CDR3 region: CASSTAGGRLGNYEQYF. CDR3 bases: TGTGCCTCCTCCACGGCAGGGGGCCGCCTAGGGAATTACGAGCAGTACTTC. The chain combines TRBV5-4 with TRBJ2-7; 8 bases are a match to TRBD1. CDR3 size: 17 residues. In germline, CDR1 is SGHNT, CDR2 YYREEE (reference sequence). The trim removed 10 bases at V and 4 bases at J, leaving 22 bases unmatched.

The chain carries TRBV13 and TRBJ1-6; no reliable D call. The CDR3 runs 15 residues. CDR1 is PRHDT, CDR2 FYEKMQ, per germline (reference sequence). V was clipped by 4 bases and J by 7 bases, with 14 bases between them. The CDR3 region has the DNA TGTGCCAGCAGCTACGGGAACAGCAGGAATTCACCCCTCCACTTT. Translation: CASSYGNSRNSPLHF.

This chain links TRBV27 with TRBJ2-7, with 9 bases lining up with TRBD1. The CDR3 runs 14 residues. Germline values: CDR1 MNHEY, CDR2 SMNVEV (reference sequence). V dropped 11 bases and J dropped 7; count of bases not matched to a gene: 15. The CDR3 nucleotides read TGTGCCGCCAGTGCAGGGACAGGGATCGGTGAGCAGTACTTC. It is translated as CAASAGTGIGEQYF.

The rearrangement joins TRBV6-1 to TRBJ1-3; D remains unclear. This CDR3 is built from 15 residues. Trimming cost V 1 base and J 0 bases, with 7 bases left between them. Germline CDR1 and CDR2: MNHNS and SASEGT. The CDR3 nucleotides read TGTGCCAGCAGTGAAGAGGCACTCTCTGGAAACACCATATATTTT. Amino acid sequence: CASSEEALSGNTIYF.

The chain employs TRBV9 and TRBJ2-5, with 7 bases aligning to TRBD1. The V and J ends lost 4 bases and 4 bases, in that order; junction bases with no gene match: 10. The CDR3 is 15 residues long. Per the germline V gene, CDR1 is SGDLS and CDR2 is YYNGEE. The CDR3 loop reads CASSPPGQLGETQYF. CDR3 DNA sequence: TGTGCCAGCAGCCCCCCGGGACAGCTGGGAGAGACCCAGTACTTC. The full variable domain, its missing parts supplied by reference TRBV9 and TRBJ2-5, is DSGVTQTPKHLITATGQRVTLRCSPRSGDLSVYWYQQSLDQGLQFLIQYYNGEERAKGNILERFSAQQFPDLHSELNLSSLELGDSALYFCASSPPGQLGETQYFGPGTRLLVL.